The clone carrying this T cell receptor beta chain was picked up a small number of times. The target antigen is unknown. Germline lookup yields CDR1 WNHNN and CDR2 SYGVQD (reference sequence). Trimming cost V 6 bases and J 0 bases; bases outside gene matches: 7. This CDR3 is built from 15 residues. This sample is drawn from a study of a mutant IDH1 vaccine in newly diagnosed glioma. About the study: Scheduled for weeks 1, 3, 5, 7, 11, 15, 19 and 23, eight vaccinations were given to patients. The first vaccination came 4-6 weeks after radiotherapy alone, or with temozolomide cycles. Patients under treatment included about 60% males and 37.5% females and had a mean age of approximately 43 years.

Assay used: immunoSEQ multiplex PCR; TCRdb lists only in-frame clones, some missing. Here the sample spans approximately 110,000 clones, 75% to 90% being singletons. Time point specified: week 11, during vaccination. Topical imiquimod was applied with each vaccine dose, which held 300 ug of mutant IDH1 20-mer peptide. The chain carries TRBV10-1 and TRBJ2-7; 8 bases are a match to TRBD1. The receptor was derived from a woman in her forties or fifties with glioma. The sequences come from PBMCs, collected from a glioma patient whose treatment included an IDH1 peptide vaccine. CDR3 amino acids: CASSVGQGSSYEQYF. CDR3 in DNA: TGCGCCAGCAGCGTCGGACAGGGCAGCTCCTACGAGCAGTACTTC.